The clone carrying this TCR beta chain was seen a handful of times. Its antigen remains unidentified. Together with a sample-barcoded 5' primer, a J-beta primer mix was included in a second PCR lasting roughly 6 to 12 cycles. A single record per CDR3 protein comes from TCRdb applying MiXCR to the 5' RACE reads. Among roughly 410,000 distinct CDR3 sequences, roughly half were seen once, and the ten largest hold under 65%. The data derive from a study of blood T cells in healthy people across ages. Study-wide results and limits: There was no known CMV status for donors, so expanded clonotype changes were possibly confounded.

The CDR3 is 15 amino acids. V was pared by 5 bases and J by 9 bases, with 17 bases between. The germline CDR1 and CDR2 sequences are MDHEN and SYDVKM. The study isolated at least 6.5 million PBMCs from each sample. The chain has TRBV28 and TRBJ2-6; D may be TRBD2 (6 bases). The sequenced material came from blood. The receptor comes from a man aged 55 to 69 in good health. DNA of the CDR3: TGTGCCAGCAGTACGGTTGGCGGGGCGCGCAACGTCCTGACTTTC. Protein: CASSTVGGARNVLTF.